This T cell receptor (beta chain) was retrieved from a study of shared clonotypes between healthy human individuals (dated by TCRdb to the early 2020s). With respect to the entire study: The cohort included a few men and a couple of women between 18 and 49 years of age. For each donor, three plates each were used for CD4 naive and CD4 memory, two plates were used for CD8 naive, and one plate was used for CD8 memory. To estimate repertoire size and how much clonotypes are shared between individuals, the study performed deep sequencing of blood TCR repertoires from a few healthy adults. Libraries were prepared and TCR repertoires were sequenced by different laboratories using diverse techniques, in order to increase sequencing depth and limit assay-specific biases. Between about 0.9 and 9 billion PBMCs per donor were obtained by leukapheresis. The research as a whole found: Rarefaction of sorted-subset datasets indicated incomplete sequencing despite the large sequencing depth. Around 5% of naive CD4, more than 3% of naive CD8, 2.3% of memory CD4, and around 0.42% of memory CD8 clonotypes were shared across a handful of donors. Because the study included only a small number of donors, the genetic and exposure-history diversity represented was limited. Clonotypes shared by all four sorted-subset donors showed higher generation probabilities than non-shared clonotypes. Based on pairwise subsampling, the degree of clonotype sharing among donors was expected to be affected by sequencing depth. Larger estimated clonotype richness was generally found for naive subsets than for memory subsets. Sampling was restricted to blood, and TCR repertoires in tissue are likely to differ from TCR repertoires in blood.

Note on this clone: Its specific antigen is unknown. No quality values exist for individual bases; no much larger clone is one base distant.

Using the deep immunoSEQ assay, multiplex PCR amplified TCR CDR3 regions from genomic DNA. Extracted genomic DNA from each cell subset was spread evenly across all wells of several immunoSEQ 96-well plates, with each plate serving as a replicate. For sorted subsets, about 200 ng genomic DNA, equal to tens of thousands of T cell genomes, was loaded into each replicate PCR. The purified libraries were quantified using a Qubit 3.0 fluorometer, sized with a Bioanalyzer 2100, and then quantified again using the KAPA Library Quantification kit. Every immunoSEQ 96-well plate was sequenced on a separate single-read 150-cycle Illumina NextSeq 550 flow cell. Per the source publication's procedure: Because the immunoSEQ output included only junctional sequences and no quality scores, the filtering could not be the same as the filtering used for full-length reads. To assign V/J genes and CDR3, sequences were annotated against IMGT germline references using PyIR, a Python wrapper for IgBLAST v1.9. Any read was removed if the V/J assignment was weak (E-value above 1e-6), the CDR3 was missing, or the read contained stop codons, out-of-frame junctions, or ambiguous translated residues. V3J clonotypes were defined by identical inferred V gene, J gene, and CDR3 amino acid sequence. To compute the percentage overlap between repertoires, the number of shared unique clonotypes was divided by the size of the smaller repertoire. Three approaches were used to assess repertoire richness: RTK rarefaction, the Chao1 estimator, and Recon v2.1 estimates of unobserved clonotypes. Generation probabilities for all TCRbeta clonotypes obtained by the gDNA method from a handful of donors were computed using OLGA. TCRdb's version of the immuneACCESS table is confined to in-frame rearrangements and falls short of the full clone set. An unresolved V gene accounts for under half of the shortfall where checked; the remainder is of unknown origin. V and J calls and clone size are copied from that table; D and trimming were computed from the DNA. Present in this sample are millions of clones, around nine tenths of which were seen just once. In total, the top ten clones hold 0.14% of the sample.

Donors were healthy HIV-negative adults with no recently reported acute infections or vaccinations. All donors were Caucasian adults living in Nashville, Tennessee, USA. Magnetic negative selection was used to enrich CD4+ T cells, after which naive cells were positively selected on CD45RA and the negative fraction became the memory subset. Blood was collected by leukapheresis, and PBMCs were isolated by Ficoll-Histopaque density gradient centrifugation and then cryopreserved in liquid nitrogen vapor phase. Purity and quantity of every magnetically sorted T cell population were checked by analytical flow cytometry. From each sorted fraction, genomic DNA was isolated and quantified by UV absorbance on a Nanodrop 2000c. According to the germline V gene (reference sequence), CDR1 reads SEHNR and CDR2 reads FQNEAQ. The CDR3 spans 15 residues, from the cysteine through the phenylalanine. Of the read, only the CDR3 DNA is kept; its 45 bases are in frame from base 1. A distance of 20 bases separates the germline ends of V and J, which lose 7 bases and 7 bases respectively.

Recombination connected TRBV7-9 to TRBJ1-3; TRBD1 is perhaps the D gene, given 5 matching bases. The sample comprised naive CD4+ T cells sorted from blood. The cell subset or site label for this specimen denotes: CD45RA+ positively selected. The sequence was obtained from a man in his late teens or twenties in good health. The encoded CDR3 is CASIKQAPGANTIYF. The nucleotide sequence is TGTGCCAGCATTAAGCAGGCACCCGGGGCTAACACCATATATTTT.